This T cell receptor (beta chain) was identified during a study of cytomegalovirus exposure and HLA in healthy donors. In the study overall: A later analysis reported the same platform for the roughly 120 validation repertoires and the approximately 640 first-cohort repertoires.

Points from the study as a whole: In the roughly 130 validation repertoires, a later analysis found that first-cohort TCR clusters tended to co-occur. There were some public TCRs occurring in many donors, but most TCR sequences were rare.

The donors were part of the validation cohort of 120 or so subjects. That cohort was separate from the first cohort, which comprised roughly 670 subjects. As for this clone: No antigen is known for it.

Sequenced by immunoSEQ multiplex PCR; TCRdb stores in-frame clones only, minus some. The table includes some 190,000 clones, roughly 82% detected once. Per germline, CDR1 SGHAT and CDR2 FQNNGV. V lost 3 bases, J lost 10 bases, and 7 bases lay in between. The CDR3 is 11 amino acids. The chain links TRBV11-2 to TRBJ2-1; D call uncertain. The source material was PBMCs. The receptor comes from a woman between 18 and 29 years old in good health and CMV-seronegative. CDR3 in amino acids: CASSFRWEQFF. CDR3 nucleotides: TGTGCCAGCAGCTTCAGATGGGAGCAGTTCTTC.